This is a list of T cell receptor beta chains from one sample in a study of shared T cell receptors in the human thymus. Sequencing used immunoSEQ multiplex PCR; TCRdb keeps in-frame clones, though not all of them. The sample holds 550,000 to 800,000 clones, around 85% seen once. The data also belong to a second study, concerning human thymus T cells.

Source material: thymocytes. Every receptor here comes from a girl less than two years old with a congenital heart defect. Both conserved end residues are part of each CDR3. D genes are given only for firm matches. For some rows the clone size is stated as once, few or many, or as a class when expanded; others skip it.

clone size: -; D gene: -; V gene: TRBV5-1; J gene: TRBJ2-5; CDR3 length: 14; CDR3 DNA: TGCGCCAGCAGCCCCGGATGGGGGGGGCGGACCCAGTACTTC; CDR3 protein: CASSPGWGGRTQYF
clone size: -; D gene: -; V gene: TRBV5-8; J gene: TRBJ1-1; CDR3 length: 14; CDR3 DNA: TGTGCCAGCAGCTTCGGACAAGCGAACACTGAAGCTTTCTTT; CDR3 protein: CASSFGQANTEAFF
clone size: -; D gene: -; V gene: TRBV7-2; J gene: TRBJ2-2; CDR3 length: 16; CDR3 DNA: TGTGCCAGCAGCTTAGTAGAGGACGGGGATATAGGGGAGCTGTTTTTT; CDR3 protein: CASSLVEDGDIGELFF
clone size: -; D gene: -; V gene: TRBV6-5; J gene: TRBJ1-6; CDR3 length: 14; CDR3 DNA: TGTGCCAGCAGTTGGCGGATTCATGGTTCACCCCTCCACTTT; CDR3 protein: CASSWRIHGSPLHF
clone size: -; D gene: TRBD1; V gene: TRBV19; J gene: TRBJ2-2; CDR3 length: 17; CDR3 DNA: TGTGCCAGTAGTATGATATTCTGGGACAGTAATCCCGGGGAGCTGTTTTTT; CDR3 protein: CASSMIFWDSNPGELFF
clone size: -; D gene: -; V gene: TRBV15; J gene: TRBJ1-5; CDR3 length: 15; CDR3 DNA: TGTGCCACCAGCAGAACAACAGGGTCGCGGCAGCCCCAGCATTTT; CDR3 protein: CATSRTTGSRQPQHF
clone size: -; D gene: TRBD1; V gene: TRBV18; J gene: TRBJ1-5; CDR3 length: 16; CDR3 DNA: TGTGCCAGCTCTCACGACAGGGGAAAGGGCAATCAGCCCCAGCATTTT; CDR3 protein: CASSHDRGKGNQPQHF
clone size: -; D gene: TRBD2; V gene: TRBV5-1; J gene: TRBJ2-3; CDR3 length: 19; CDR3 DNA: TGCGCCAGCAGCTTGGGAGGGACTAAGCTTAACTCTAGCACAGATACGCAGTATTTT; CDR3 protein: CASSLGGTKLNSSTDTQYF
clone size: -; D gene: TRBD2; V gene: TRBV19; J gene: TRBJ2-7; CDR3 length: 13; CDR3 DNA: TGTGCCAGTTTGGGTAGCGGGGGCTACGAGCAGTACTTC; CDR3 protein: CASLGSGGYEQYF
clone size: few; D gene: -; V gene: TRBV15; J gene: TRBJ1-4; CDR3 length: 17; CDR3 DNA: TGTGCCACCAGCAGGAGGACGGCAGGGGCAGAATGGGAAAAACTGTTTTTT; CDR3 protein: CATSRRTAGAEWEKLFF
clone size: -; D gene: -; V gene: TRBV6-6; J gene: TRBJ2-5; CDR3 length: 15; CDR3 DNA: TGTGCCAGCAGTTACCCGGGAAACGCCCCGGAGACCCAGTACTTC; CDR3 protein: CASSYPGNAPETQYF
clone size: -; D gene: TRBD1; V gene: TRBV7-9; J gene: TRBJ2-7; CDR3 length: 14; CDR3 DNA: TGTGCCAGCAGCCCAGGGACAGGGTCCTACGAGCAGTACTTC; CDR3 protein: CASSPGTGSYEQYF
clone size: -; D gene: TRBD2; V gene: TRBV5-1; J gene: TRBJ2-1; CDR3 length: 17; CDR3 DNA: TGCGCCAGCAGCTTAATAGCGGGGGCCCTCAAGTACAATGAGCAGTTCTTC; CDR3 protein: CASSLIAGALKYNEQFF
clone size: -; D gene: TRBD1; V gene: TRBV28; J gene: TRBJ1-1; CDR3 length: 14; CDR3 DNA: TGTGCCAGCAGTTTTGGGTCAGGGGGCACTGAAGCTTTCTTT; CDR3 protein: CASSFGSGGTEAFF
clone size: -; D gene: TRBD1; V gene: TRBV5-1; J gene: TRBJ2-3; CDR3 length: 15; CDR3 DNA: TGCGCCAGCAGCTTCGGGACAGGGGGTCGAGATACGCAGTATTTT; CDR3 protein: CASSFGTGGRDTQYF
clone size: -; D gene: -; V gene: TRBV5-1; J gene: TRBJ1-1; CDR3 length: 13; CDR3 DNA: TGCGCCAGCTGGGGCGGTCGGAACACTGAAGCTTTCTTT; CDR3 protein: CASWGGRNTEAFF
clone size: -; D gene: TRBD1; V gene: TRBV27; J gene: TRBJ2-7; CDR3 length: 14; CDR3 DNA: TGTGCCAGCAGTTTGACAGGGTCGTCCTACGAGCAGTACTTC; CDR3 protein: CASSLTGSSYEQYF
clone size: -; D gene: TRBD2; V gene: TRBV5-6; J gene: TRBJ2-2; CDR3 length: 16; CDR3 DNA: TGTGCCAGCAGCCTGAGCGGGGTAATCAACACCGGGGAGCTGTTTTTT; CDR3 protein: CASSLSGVINTGELFF
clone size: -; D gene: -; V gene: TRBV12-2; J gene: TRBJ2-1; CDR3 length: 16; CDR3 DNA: TGTGCAAGTCGCTTCCTAGCGGGGGTGATCTACAATGAGCAGTTCTTC; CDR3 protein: CASRFLAGVIYNEQFF
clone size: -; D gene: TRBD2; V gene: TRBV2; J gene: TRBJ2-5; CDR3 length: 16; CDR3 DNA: TGTGCCAGCAGCCAGACTAGCGGGGGGCCCGAAGAGACCCAGTACTTC; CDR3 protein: CASSQTSGGPEETQYF
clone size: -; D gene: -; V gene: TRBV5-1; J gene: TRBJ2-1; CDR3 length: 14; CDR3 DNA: TGCGCCAGCAGCTTCGCCTACTCTTACAATGAGCAGTTCTTC; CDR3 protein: CASSFAYSYNEQFF
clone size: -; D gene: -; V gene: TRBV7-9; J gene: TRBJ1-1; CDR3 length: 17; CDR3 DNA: TGTGCCAGCAGCTTAGGAGGGAGGGATTTGTTAGTTGCTGAAGCTTTCTTT; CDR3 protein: CASSLGGRDLLVAEAFF
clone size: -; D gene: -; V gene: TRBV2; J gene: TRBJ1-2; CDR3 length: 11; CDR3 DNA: TGTGCCATAGGAACAGGGTTTGGTGACACCTTC; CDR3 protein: CAIGTGFGDTF
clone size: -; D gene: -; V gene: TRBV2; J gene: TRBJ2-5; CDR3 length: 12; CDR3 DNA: TGTGCCAGCAGTGGTCAGGGTGAGACCCAGTACTTC; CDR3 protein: CASSGQGETQYF
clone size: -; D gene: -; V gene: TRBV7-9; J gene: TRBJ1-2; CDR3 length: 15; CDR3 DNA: TGTGCCAGCAGCGCGTTGTCGTCGGGAATTGGTGGCTACACCTTC; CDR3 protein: CASSALSSGIGGYTF
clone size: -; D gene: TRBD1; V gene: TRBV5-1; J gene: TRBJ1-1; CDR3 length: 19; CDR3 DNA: TGCGCCAGCAGCTTGGAGGGACAGGGGCACCTGGGGATGAACACTGAAGCTTTCTTT; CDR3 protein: CASSLEGQGHLGMNTEAFF
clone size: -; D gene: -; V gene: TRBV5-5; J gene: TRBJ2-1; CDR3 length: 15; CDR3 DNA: TGTGCCAGCAGCTTCTGGGCTAGCGAGGACAATGAGCAGTTCTTC; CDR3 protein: CASSFWASEDNEQFF
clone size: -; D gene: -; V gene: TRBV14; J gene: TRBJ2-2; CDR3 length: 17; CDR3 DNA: TGTGCCAGCAGCAAAAAAGGACAGCCTACTAACACCGGGGAGCTGTTTTTT; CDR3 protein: CASSKKGQPTNTGELFF
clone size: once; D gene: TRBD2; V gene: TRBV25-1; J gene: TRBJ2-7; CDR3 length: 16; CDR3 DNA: TGTGCCAGCAGTGAGCCCGGGCCTAGCGGGGGTTACGAGCAGTACTTC; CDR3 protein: CASSEPGPSGGYEQYF
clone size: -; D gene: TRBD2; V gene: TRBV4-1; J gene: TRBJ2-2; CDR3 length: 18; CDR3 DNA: TGCGCCAGCAGCCAAGATCGGGAGGCTAGCGGGGCTGGCGGGGAGCTGTTTTTT; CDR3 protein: CASSQDREASGAGGELFF
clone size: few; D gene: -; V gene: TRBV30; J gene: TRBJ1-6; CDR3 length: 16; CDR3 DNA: TGTGCCTGGAGTGTACGGTGCGCAAAATGCTATTCACCCCTCCACTTT; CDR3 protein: CAWSVRCAKCYSPLHF
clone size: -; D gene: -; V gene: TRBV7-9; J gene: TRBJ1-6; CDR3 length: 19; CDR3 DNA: TGTGCCAGCAGCCCCCTCGGGGGAGGGGATATATGGTTAGGGTCACCCCTCCACTTT; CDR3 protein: CASSPLGGGDIWLGSPLHF
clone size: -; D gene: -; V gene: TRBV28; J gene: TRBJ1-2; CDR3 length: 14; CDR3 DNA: TGTGCCAGCAGTTTATATCGAGGAATCCGGGGCTACACCTTC; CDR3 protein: CASSLYRGIRGYTF
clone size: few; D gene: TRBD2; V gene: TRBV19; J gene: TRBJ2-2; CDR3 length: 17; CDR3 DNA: TGTGCCAGTAGTATTGTGGTAGCGGGGGTCCACACCGGGGAGCTGTTTTTT; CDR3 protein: CASSIVVAGVHTGELFF
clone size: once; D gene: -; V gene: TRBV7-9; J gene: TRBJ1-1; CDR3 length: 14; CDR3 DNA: TGTGCCAGCAGCTGGGACGGCGGGGACACTGAAGCTTTCTTT; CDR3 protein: CASSWDGGDTEAFF
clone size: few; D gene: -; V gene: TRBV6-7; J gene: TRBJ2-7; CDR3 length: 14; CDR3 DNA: TGTGCCAGCAAGTTAGTGGTCAGGACCTACGAGCAGTACTTC; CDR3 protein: CASKLVVRTYEQYF
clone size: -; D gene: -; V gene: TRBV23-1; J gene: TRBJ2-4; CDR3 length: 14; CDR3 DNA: TGCGCCAGCAGTCCAGGGTGGGCCAAAAACATTCAGTACTTC; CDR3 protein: CASSPGWAKNIQYF
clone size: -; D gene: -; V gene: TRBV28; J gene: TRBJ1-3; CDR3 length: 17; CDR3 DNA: TGTGCCAGCAGTTTACTGGGCAGGGCCAGCTCTGGAAACACCATATATTTT; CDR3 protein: CASSLLGRASSGNTIYF
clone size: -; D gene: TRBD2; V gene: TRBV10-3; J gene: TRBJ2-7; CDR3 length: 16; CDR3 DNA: TGTGCCATCAGTGAACGAGTAGCGGGGCCCTTTTACGAGCAGTACTTC; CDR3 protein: CAISERVAGPFYEQYF
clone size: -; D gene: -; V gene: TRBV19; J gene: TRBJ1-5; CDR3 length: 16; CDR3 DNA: TGTGCCAGTAGCATTCAAATAGATTATAGCAATCAGCCCCAGCATTTT; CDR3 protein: CASSIQIDYSNQPQHF
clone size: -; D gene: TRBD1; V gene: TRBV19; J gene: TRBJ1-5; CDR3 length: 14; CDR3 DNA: TGTGCCAGTCGAATGGGACAGAGGAATCAGCCCCAGCATTTT; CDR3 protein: CASRMGQRNQPQHF
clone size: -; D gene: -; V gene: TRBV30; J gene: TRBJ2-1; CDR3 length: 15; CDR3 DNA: TGTGCCTGGGTGGGAGCGGATAGCTCCTACAATGAGCAGTTCTTC; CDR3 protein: CAWVGADSSYNEQFF
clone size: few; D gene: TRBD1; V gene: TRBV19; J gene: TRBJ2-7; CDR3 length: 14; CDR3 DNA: TGTGCCAGTAGTCGGACAGGGTACTCCTACGAGCAGTACTTC; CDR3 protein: CASSRTGYSYEQYF
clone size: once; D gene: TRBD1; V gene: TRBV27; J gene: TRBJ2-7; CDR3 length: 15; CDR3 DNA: TGTGCCAGCAGTTTGTACGGGACAGAAGCCTACGAGCAGTACTTC; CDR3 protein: CASSLYGTEAYEQYF
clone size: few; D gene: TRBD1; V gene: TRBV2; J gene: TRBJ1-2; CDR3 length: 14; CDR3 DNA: TGTGCCAGCAGGGACGGGACAGTTATCTATGGCTACACCTTC; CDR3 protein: CASRDGTVIYGYTF
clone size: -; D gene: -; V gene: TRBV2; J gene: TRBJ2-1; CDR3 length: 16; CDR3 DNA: TGTGCCAGCAGTGAAGATTTGACAGGATACAACAATGAGCAGTTCTTC; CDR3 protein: CASSEDLTGYNNEQFF
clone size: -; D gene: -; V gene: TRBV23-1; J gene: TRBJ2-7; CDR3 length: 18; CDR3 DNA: TGCGCCAGCAGTCAACCCCCCCCGGTCGGGAATAATACCTACGAGCAGTACTTC; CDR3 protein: CASSQPPPVGNNTYEQYF
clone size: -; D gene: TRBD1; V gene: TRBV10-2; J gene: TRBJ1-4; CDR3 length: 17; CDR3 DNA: TGCGCCAGCAGTGAGTCGGGTGGTAGACAGGGAAATGAAAAACTGTTTTTT; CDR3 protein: CASSESGGRQGNEKLFF
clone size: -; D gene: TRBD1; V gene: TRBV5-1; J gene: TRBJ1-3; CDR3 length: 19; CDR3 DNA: TGCGCCAGCAGCTACGGTCGGGACAGGGGGCGTTCGGGCGGAAACACCATATATTTT; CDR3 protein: CASSYGRDRGRSGGNTIYF
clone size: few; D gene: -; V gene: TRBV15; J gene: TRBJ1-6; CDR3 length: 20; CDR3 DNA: TGTGCCACCAGCAGAGCCCTTGGGAGGGCGTCACGCTCCTATAATTCACCCCTCCACTTT; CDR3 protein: CATSRALGRASRSYNSPLHF
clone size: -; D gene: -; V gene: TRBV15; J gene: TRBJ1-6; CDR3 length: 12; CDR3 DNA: TGTGCCACCAGCAGACAGTTTTCACCCCTCCACTTT; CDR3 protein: CATSRQFSPLHF
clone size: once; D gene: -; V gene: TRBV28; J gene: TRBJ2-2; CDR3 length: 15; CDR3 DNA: TGTGCCAGCAGTCTGGGGGGTCAGAACACCGGGGAGCTGTTTTTT; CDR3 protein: CASSLGGQNTGELFF
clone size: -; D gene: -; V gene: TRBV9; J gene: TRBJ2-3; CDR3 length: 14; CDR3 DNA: TGTGCCAGCAGCGTAGGGAGGGGCGCAGATACGCAGTATTTT; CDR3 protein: CASSVGRGADTQYF
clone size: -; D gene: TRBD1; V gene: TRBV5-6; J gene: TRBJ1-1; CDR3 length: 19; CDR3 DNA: TGTGCCAGCAGCTCCCGACGAAGAACAGGGACAGGGGGGAACACTGAAGCTTTCTTT; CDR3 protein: CASSSRRRTGTGGNTEAFF
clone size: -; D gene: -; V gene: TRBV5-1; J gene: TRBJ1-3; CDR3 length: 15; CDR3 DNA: TGCGCCAGCAGCTTGGACGGGTGGATTATTGACACCATATATTTT; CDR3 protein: CASSLDGWIIDTIYF
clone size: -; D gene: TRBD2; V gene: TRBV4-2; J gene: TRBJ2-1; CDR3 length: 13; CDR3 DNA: TGTGCCAGCAGCCAAGATCTAGAGGGACTACAGTTCTTC; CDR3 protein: CASSQDLEGLQFF
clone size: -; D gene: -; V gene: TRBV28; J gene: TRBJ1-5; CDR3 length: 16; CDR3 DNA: TGTGCCAGCAGTACATACAGAGATTATAGCAATCAGCCCCAGCATTTT; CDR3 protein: CASSTYRDYSNQPQHF
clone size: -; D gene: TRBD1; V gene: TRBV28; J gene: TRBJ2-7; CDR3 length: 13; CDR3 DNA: TGTGCCAGCAGTTTACGGACAGGGGACGAGCAGTACTTC; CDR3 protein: CASSLRTGDEQYF
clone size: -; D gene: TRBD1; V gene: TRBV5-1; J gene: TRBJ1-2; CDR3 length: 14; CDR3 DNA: TGCGCCAGCAGCCGGGGACAGGGGAAGGATGGCTACACCTTC; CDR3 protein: CASSRGQGKDGYTF
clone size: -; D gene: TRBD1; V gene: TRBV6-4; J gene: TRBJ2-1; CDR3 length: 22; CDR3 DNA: TGTGCCAGCAGTGACTCCTTCTCCCCGGGACAGGGAAATCGAAGCTCCTACAATGAGCAGTTCTTC; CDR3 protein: CASSDSFSPGQGNRSSYNEQFF